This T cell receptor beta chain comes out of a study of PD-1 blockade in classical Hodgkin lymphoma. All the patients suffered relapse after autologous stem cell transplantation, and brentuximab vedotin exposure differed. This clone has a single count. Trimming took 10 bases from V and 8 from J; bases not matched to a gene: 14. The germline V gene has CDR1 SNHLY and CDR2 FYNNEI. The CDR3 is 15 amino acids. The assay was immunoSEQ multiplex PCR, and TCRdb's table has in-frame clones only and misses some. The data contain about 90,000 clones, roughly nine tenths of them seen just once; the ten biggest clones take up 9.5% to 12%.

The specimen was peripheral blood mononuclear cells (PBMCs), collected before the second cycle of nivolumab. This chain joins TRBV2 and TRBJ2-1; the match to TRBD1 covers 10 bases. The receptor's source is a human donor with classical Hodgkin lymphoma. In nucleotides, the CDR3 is TGTGCCACAAGACCACCGGGACAGGGGCCCTATGAGCAGTTCTTC. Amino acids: CATRPPGQGPYEQFF. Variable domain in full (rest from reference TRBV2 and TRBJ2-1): EPEVTQTPSHQVTQMGQEVILRCVPISNHLYFYWYRQILGQKVEFLVSFYNNEISEKSEIFDDQFSVERPDGSNFTLKIRSTKLEDSAMYFCATRPPGQGPYEQFFGPGTRLTVL.